This TCR beta chain was captured by sequencing in a study of shared clonotypes between healthy human individuals. The naive CD8 subset, CD45RO-negative cells positively selected for CCR7, excluded terminally differentiated effector memory CD45RA+ cells. The CDR3 has 16 residues. V was shortened by 0 bases and J by 1 base, with 12 bases between the two germline ends. CDR1 and CDR2 (germline): MNHEY, SVGAGI. General study results and limits: Since donors were few, the genetic and exposure-history diversity represented was limited. On the whole, naive subsets had larger estimated richness than memory subsets had. Clonotypes shared by all four sorted-subset donors had higher generation probabilities than non-shared clonotypes. Sorted-subset samples were not fully sequenced, rarefaction indicated.

Note on this clone: The antigen remains unidentified.

Assay used: immunoSEQ multiplex PCR; TCRdb lists only in-frame clones, some missing. The top ten clones hold approximately 24% of a sample with about 680,000 clones, approximately 90% of them seen once. The source of this sequence is a man aged 30-40 years in good health. The chain employs TRBV6-5 and TRBJ1-1, with no clear D. The specimen sequenced was naive CD8+ T cells sorted from blood. This chain's CDR3 is CASSYSLGEWNTEAFF. The CDR3 nucleotides read TGTGCCAGCAGTTACTCCCTCGGGGAATGGAACACTGAAGCTTTCTTT.